This TCR beta chain was captured by sequencing in a study of blood T cell repertoires in COVID-19 (dated by TCRdb to about 2020). Study-level background: Samples from collaborators originated in the United States, Italy and Spain and spanned both the acute and convalescent phases of COVID-19. A freely available public database, intended as a resource for researchers studying the immune response to SARS-CoV-2, is where the repertoires were released. Deeply sampled blood TCRbeta repertoires from subjects exposed to, actively infected with, or recovered from COVID-19 were included in the dataset. Where available, HLA class I and class II types were taken from metadata supplied by the sample provider and were not determined by assay-based typing. The material from the prospective study consisted of cDNA or gDNA derived from T cells, B-cell-depleted T cells, or PBMCs. The samples were drawn from two sources: the first 160 participants of the ongoing ImmuneRACE study, and 1,200 or so subjects contributed by 6 global collaborators. Sample metadata almost always included a de-identified subject ID, COVID-19 status, age in years and sex. Results the study describes overall, beyond this receptor: The amount of clinical and demographic metadata varied by source and participant and was provided uncurated.

TCRbeta CDR3 regions were amplified from genomic DNA using the immunoSEQ Assay, a bias-controlled multiplex PCR. The authors' pipeline ran thus. The number of nucleated cells in each sample was estimated by amplification of reference gene primers within the assay. To quantify the absolute abundance of each unique TCRbeta CDR3 rearrangement, sequence reads were collapsed and filtered. For each sample, productive Simpson clonality was calculated as the square root of Simpson's diversity index over productive rearrangements. Sourced from immuneACCESS, this table was stored by TCRdb with only in-frame sequences that have V and J called. A share of the clones is absent; for the studies checked, an unresolved V gene accounts for under half, and the remainder has no known explanation. D and trimming come from the DNA, and the V and J calls and clone size come from that table. The sample table shows around 300,000 clones, and around 89% are seen once. The top ten clones comprise under 1.1% of the sample.

One collaborating source in Seattle enrolled patients during active infection and followed them longitudinally through the course of disease. Whole blood was collected in K2EDTA tubes by collaborating institutions according to the institutions' own protocols. For TCRbeta analysis, collaborator samples were shipped as frozen whole blood, as isolated PBMCs, or as DNA extracted from either sample type. Inclusive of the bounding cysteine and phenylalanine, the CDR3 is 14 residues long. Solely the CDR3 DNA is kept, with 42 bases framed from the first base. CDR1 is given as MNHNY and CDR2 as SVGAGI, both from the germline V gene (reference sequence). Trimming costs V 0 bases and J 6 bases, and their ends lie 12 bases apart. This clone was detected many times. It lacks a known antigen. No per-base quality is available; no much larger clone lies one base away.

Rearrangement joined TRBV6-6 to TRBJ2-7; the D gene cannot be named for sure. The origin of this receptor is a middle-aged woman with COVID-19, enrolled during active disease. Source material: peripheral blood. CDR3 protein: CASSYSAGVGEQYF. The nucleotide sequence is given as TGTGCCAGCAGTTACTCCGCAGGTGTGGGCGAGCAGTACTTC.